This T cell receptor (beta chain) was captured in a study of T cells after posttransplantation cyclophosphamide. Study findings and constraints: Recipient CMV seropositivity and CMV reactivation strongly tracked TRB clonality. Donor CD8+ memory clones often dominated recipient blood repertoires at later times. Skin or GI-infiltrating T cells shared few TRB sequences with blood.

The method was immunoSEQ multiplex PCR; TCRdb's version includes in-frame clones alone and lacks a portion of them. The table lists more than 10,000 clones, with no singletons. Cyclophosphamide on days +3 and +4 followed busulfan-fludarabine conditioning and a marrow graft. This clone was counted at least ten times. Its antigen remains unidentified. The length of the CDR3 is 19 residues. Germline V gene data show CDR1 as SGHTA and CDR2 as FQGNSA. Between the trimmed V and J ends, which lost 5 bases and 2 bases, there was a span of 22 bases. Specimen: PBMCs, collected after allogeneic stem cell transplant with posttransplant cyclophosphamide. This receptor was identified in a female patient aged 40 to 55 who received an allogeneic stem cell transplant from an unrelated donor, was CMV-positive, and had acute GVHD only. Some T cells may have originated in the graft donor. The rearrangement joins TRBV7-2 to TRBJ2-6, with D tentatively TRBD1 (6 bases). The DNA of the CDR3 is TGTGCCAGCAGCGGAGCTCAAGGGCAGGGGCTCCCTGGGGCCAACGTCCTGACTTTC. Translation gives CASSGAQGQGLPGANVLTF.